The source of this T cell receptor (beta chain) is a study of blood T cell repertoires in COVID-19. For the study at large: Sample material is recorded as cDNA or gDNA derived from T cells, B-cell-depleted T cells, or PBMCs.

Authors' processing steps: Reference gene primers were amplified, and this amplification served to estimate nucleated cell counts. Profiled with immunoSEQ multiplex PCR; TCRdb holds only in-frame clones, not every one. V and J calls and clone size are given by that table; D and trimming were obtained from the DNA. The sample has a few hundred thousand clones; 86% are singletons. Patients at the Seattle site were enrolled during active infection and followed longitudinally. The V gene lost 0 bases and the J gene lost 10 bases, with 16 bases spanning the gap. CDR3 length: 16 residues. The germline V gene has CDR1 SGHAT and CDR2 FQNNGV.

The V and J genes are TRBV11-2 and TRBJ1-6; D ambiguous. Sequencing was carried out using peripheral blood. The receptor comes from a woman aged 55 to 70 with COVID-19, enrolled during active disease. The CDR3 DNA reads TGTGCCAGCAGCTTAGACTCCGGGTCCCACCGGTCACCCCTCCACTTT. This gives the protein CASSLDSGSHRSPLHF. The full variable domain, completed using reference TRBV11-2 and TRBJ1-6, is EAGVAQSPRYKIIEKRQSVAFWCNPISGHATLYWYQQILGQGPKLLIQFQNNGVVDDSQLPKDRFSAERLKGVDSTLKIQPAKLEDSAVYLCASSLDSGSHRSPLHFGNGTRLTVT.